The T cell receptor (beta chain) described here comes from a study of blood T cell repertoires in COVID-19. Overall study: The United States, Italy and Spain provided the acute and convalescent COVID-19 samples. The cDNA or gDNA used as material had been derived from T cells, B-cell-depleted T cells, or PBMCs.

Germline V gives CDR1 LGHDT, CDR2 YNNKEL (reference sequence). CDR3 length: 17 amino acids. V gave up 2 bases and J gave up 3 bases, with 17 bases separating them. Study processing details: It was from reference gene primer amplification that nucleated cell counts were estimated. Sequencing was performed with immunoSEQ multiplex PCR; in TCRdb, only in-frame clones are kept and a portion is missing. The V and J calls and the clone size are those of that table, but D and trimming were determined from the DNA. Altogether approximately 160,000 clones are present, 84% being singletons, with the ten largest covering 7.7%. This clone was seen a single time.

What was sequenced was peripheral blood. The gene calls are TRBV3-1 (or the pseudogene TRBV3-2) and TRBJ2-1; a possible D gene is TRBD2 (6 bases). The source of this sequence is a man in his forties who had recovered from COVID-19. The CDR3 DNA sequence: TGTGCCAGCAGCCAAATTCAGGCGGGGCTGGGCTACAATGAGCAGTTCTTC. Protein sequence: CASSQIQAGLGYNEQFF.